This T cell receptor beta chain was captured by sequencing in a study of molecular identifiers for immune sequencing clone quantification (dated by TCRdb to the late 2010s). Context from the whole study: For a replicate experiment, RNA from roughly 20,000 or 100,000 naive CD8 T cells was divided into five aliquots, and four of the five aliquots were sequenced. The study was a methods study using CD8 T cells to benchmark molecular-identifier clustering-based TCR repertoire sequencing (MIDCIRS) and TCR RNA copy counting. What the authors observed across the whole study: Modeling indicated about 3 TCR RNA copies recovered per cell, compared with about ten by digital PCR, which implies a capture efficiency of 25% to 35%. Spiked-in Jurkat TCR RNA equal to a single cell's worth was reported to be detectable even within 1,100,000 naive CD8 T cells. The naive libraries included spiked-in Jurkat TCR RNA (10 copies' worth), and this Jurkat TCR RNA is not part of the donor repertoire. Clones above 20 RNA copies held over 98% of molecules in CMV-specific effector cells but under 1% in naive cells. Highly expanded clone sizes could be underestimated if identical TCR molecules share a barcode. When barcode sub-clustering was not used, chimeric consensus sequences inflated TCR diversity, with chimeras reaching as high as 47%.

Libraries were constructed by PCR. Instrument on record: Illumina HiSeq 4000. Bulk TCR libraries were generated as previously described, with the TCR primers listed in Table S5 used. The Qiagen AllPrep DNA/RNA kit was used to purify total RNA. Before analysis, reads from multiple sequencing runs of the same library were pooled. As for the original processing: Reads were retained only if their TCR constant sequence matched exactly, and those retained reads were trimmed to 150 nt and grouped according to their 12-nt molecular barcodes. Reads in each barcode group were sub-clustered using a 15% Levenshtein threshold, and a quality-weighted consensus sequence was built for each RNA molecule. Non-functional sequences were excluded, and lower-count sequences lying one edit away from another sequence were also excluded. Based on a fit of two negative binomial distributions, barcode sub-clusters having less than 20% of the maximum read count were discarded. In TCRdb, the public reads were trimmed at Q25 with fastp and aligned with MiXCR, with productive beta chains retained. Each CDR3 protein gets just one entry, which takes the most common genes and DNA from the rows behind it. Here the V and J calls rest on TCRdb's processing, not on the authors' analysis. The sample records some 100,000 distinct CDR3 sequences, around 19% of which are singletons. Of the sample, around 0.8% is held by the ten largest clones.

This clonotype was observed many times. What this receptor recognizes is not known. No quality values exist for individual bases; no much larger clone is one base distant. Libraries of naive CD8 T cells were built from anywhere between roughly 18,000 and 1,000,000 sorted cells, with 10%, 30% or 50% of the purified RNA used. Naive CD8 T cells, defined as CD8+CD4-CCR7+CD45RA+, were FACS-sorted into RLT Plus buffer on a BD FACSAria II. Roughly ten TCR copies' worth of Jurkat RNA were spiked into about 20,000-1,000,000 naive CD8 T cell samples to test detection sensitivity. CD8 T cells were enriched with RosetteSep CD8+ T Cell Enrichment Cocktail and Ficoll-Paque, followed by ACK red cell lysis. The germline V and J ends show losses of 2 bases and 2 bases respectively, and no gene match explains 17 bases of the junction. From the cysteine through the phenylalanine, the CDR3 covers 20 amino acids. Solely the CDR3 DNA is kept, with 60 bases framed from the first base. Sequences SGHVS (CDR1) and FNYEAQ (CDR2) are obtained from the germline V gene.

The sample taken for sequencing was naive CD8+ T cells from blood, with Jurkat cell RNA spiked in. The sample's cell subset or site label is to be understood as: FACS-sorted CD8+CD4-CCR7+CD45RA+ naive T cells. This TCR derives from a human donor in good health. Some libraries in this study had Jurkat cell RNA spiked in. Recombination linked TRBV7-6 to TRBJ2-2, with 7 central nucleotides matching TRBD1. The CDR3: CASSLTPLMGQRINTGELFF. The nucleotide sequence reads as follows: TGTGCCAGCAGCTTAACCCCACTAATGGGACAGAGGATCAACACCGGGGAGCTGTTTTTT.